This T cell receptor beta chain was captured in a study of cytomegalovirus exposure and HLA in healthy donors. Background on the study: A prior study identified approximately 120 million unique TCR beta sequences from around 180 million T cells.

Findings and limits, study-wide: Sequencing depth across donors, presence/absence analyses assumed, was roughly uniform. Per a later analysis, 15,000 to 20,000 TCR beta sequences showed association with HLA alleles at 0.05 false discovery rate. An apparent linkage of common viral pathogens to several of the most significant clusters emerged in a later analysis.

The J segment lost 2 bases and the V segment lost 2 bases, leaving 6 bases of the junction unmatched. CDR3 size: 15 residues. Germline assignment: CDR1 SGHRS and CDR2 YFSETQ. With 60 Vbeta and 13 Jbeta primers, the PCR was carried out. Measured with immunoSEQ multiplex PCR; TCRdb has only the in-frame clones, and not every one. The sample records 150,000 or so clones, about 80% being singletons. On this clone: The antigen is undetermined.

This receptor was obtained from a woman aged 45-65 years in good health and CMV-seropositive. The specimen sequenced was PBMCs. The chain combines TRBV5-1 with TRBJ2-5, with 7 bases identical to TRBD1. The CDR3 DNA reads TGCGCCAGCAGCTTCGCCGGGACAGCACAAGAGACCCAGTACTTC. As protein: CASSFAGTAQETQYF.